The 11 T cell receptor beta chains listed next were all sequenced from one sample in a study of T cells after yellow fever vaccination. In TCRdb, the 5' RACE reads were re-called with MiXCR into one record per CDR3 protein. The sample has 300,000 to 400,000 distinct CDR3 sequences, roughly an eighth seen once; the top ten hold about 3%. This specimen consisted of CD4+ T cells sorted from PBMCs, obtained 15 days after the yellow fever booster vaccination. These receptors all come from a man younger than 35 who received the YFV17D yellow fever vaccine.

This clonotype has only a few counts. The chain is built from TRBV5-1 and TRBJ2-2; D call uncertain. The germline V gene encodes CDR1 SGHRS and CDR2 YFSETQ. Trimming removed 4 bases at V and 6 bases at J, with 10 bases between. The CDR3 is 13 residues long. CDR3 sequence (DNA): TGCGCCAGCAGCCCCGAAGTCCCCGGGGAGCTGTTTTTT. This translates into CASSPEVPGELFF.

This clonotype was seen many times. The genes are TRBV5-5 and TRBJ2-6; D is perhaps TRBD1 (6 bases). This CDR3 spans 18 amino acids. Trimming removed 4 bases at V and 0 bases at J, with 17 bases between. Germline V lookup: CDR1 SGHKS, CDR2 YYEKEE (reference sequence). CDR3 DNA sequence: TGTGCCAGCAGCGTCCAACAGGGTATCATCTCTGGGGCCAACGTCCTGACTTTC. Translating it yields CASSVQQGIISGANVLTF.

This clonotype has just a few counts. CDR3 in DNA: TGTGCCAGCAGTGTAGGCCAGCGGGGCTCCTACAATGAGCAGTTCTTC. This sequence encodes CASSVGQRGSYNEQFF. The chain joins TRBV2 to TRBJ2-1; 7 bases are shared with TRBD2. Trimming cost V 4 bases and J 0 bases; bases outside gene matches: 6. The CDR3 is 16 amino acids. Germline V lookup: CDR1 SNHLY, CDR2 FYNNEI.

This clonotype appeared a few times. V gene TRBV29-1 combines with J gene TRBJ2-7; a weak D match, TRBD1 (6 bases). The V end lost 7 bases, the J end lost 2 bases, and 18 bases lay between the germline ends. Germline values: CDR1 SQVTM, CDR2 ANQGSEA. The CDR3 covers 14 residues. CDR3 in DNA: TGCAGCGCCGCCCGGACAGTTGAAACCTACGAGCAGTACTTC. Its translation: CSAARTVETYEQYF.

The V gene is TRBV7-9, the J gene TRBJ2-3; TRBD2 matches at 8 bases. CDR1 and CDR2 from the germline V gene are SEHNR and FQNEAQ (reference sequence). With V trimmed by 5 bases and J by 3 bases, 4 bases remained unmatched. The length of the CDR3 is 14 residues. The CDR3 sequence is CASSVSGATDTQYF. For the CDR3, the DNA is TGTGCCAGCAGCGTTAGCGGGGCAACAGATACGCAGTATTTT.

This clonotype showed up many times. This chain uses TRBV7-9 with TRBJ1-6; D is unresolved. In germline, CDR1 is SEHNR, CDR2 FQNEAQ (reference sequence). The CDR3 is 14 amino acids. Between the trimmed V and J ends, which lost 3 bases and 6 bases, there was a span of 9 bases. The CDR3 reads CASSFVRSNSPLHF. The CDR3 nucleotides read TGTGCCAGCAGCTTTGTAAGGAGTAATTCACCCCTCCACTTT.

The chain employs TRBV20-1 and TRBJ1-1; D might be TRBD1 (5 bases). Per germline, CDR1 DFQATT and CDR2 SNEGSKA (reference sequence). There are 12 residues in the CDR3. Trimming stripped 6 bases from V and 5 bases from J, with 13 bases between. CDR3 in amino acids: CSAKTDHTEAFF. Here the CDR3 DNA reads TGCAGTGCGAAGACAGACCATACTGAAGCTTTCTTT.

There are a few counts of this clonotype. The rearrangement uses TRBV7-9 and TRBJ2-5, with D possibly called TRBD1 or TRBD2 (5 bases each). Germline V gives CDR1 SEHNR, CDR2 FQNEAQ (reference sequence). CDR3 size: 13 residues. V shed 5 bases and J shed 9 bases, with 16 bases lying between them. CDR3 bases: TGTGCCAGCAGCATTAGACCGTCGGGGCCCCAGTACTTC. Its protein product is CASSIRPSGPQYF.

With respect to this clonotype: Germline and junction disagree at one end, which may indicate a read error. The rearrangement uses TRBV11-2 and TRBJ2-7; the match to TRBD1 covers 7 bases. CDR3 length: 16 residues. Germline CDR1 and CDR2: SGHAT and FQNNGV. The DNA of the CDR3 is TGTCCCAGCAGCCTTAGTTCCCCCAAGACAGGGTACGAGCAGTACTTC. This translates into CPSSLSSPKTGYEQYF.

This clonotype turned up a few times. The chain carries TRBV7-2 and TRBJ2-2, with D possibly called TRBD1 or TRBD2 (5 bases each). This CDR3 is 15 amino acids long. V shed 5 bases and J shed 4 bases, with 14 bases lying between them. Germline assignment: CDR1 SGHTA and CDR2 FQGNSA. The CDR3 protein is CASSPGTLLTGELFF. CDR3 DNA: TGTGCCAGCAGCCCTGGGACCCTGCTCACCGGGGAGCTGTTTTTT. Together with reference TRBV7-2 and TRBJ2-2, the CDR3 gives the full variable domain: GAGVSQSPSNKVTEKGKDVELRCDPISGHTALYWYRQSLGQGLEFLIYFQGNSAPDKSGLPSDRFSAERTGGSVSTLTIQRTQQEDSAVYLCASSPGTLLTGELFFGEGSRLTVL.

This chain joins TRBV5-6 and TRBJ1-5; no clear D gene. Trimming took off 0 bases at V and 2 bases at J, with 9 bases between the two ends. CDR3 length equals 15 residues. Germline V lookup: CDR1 SGHDT, CDR2 YYEEEE. The chain's CDR3 is CASSLGYGGNQPQHF. CDR3 nucleotides: TGTGCCAGCAGCTTGGGGTATGGGGGCAATCAGCCCCAGCATTTT.